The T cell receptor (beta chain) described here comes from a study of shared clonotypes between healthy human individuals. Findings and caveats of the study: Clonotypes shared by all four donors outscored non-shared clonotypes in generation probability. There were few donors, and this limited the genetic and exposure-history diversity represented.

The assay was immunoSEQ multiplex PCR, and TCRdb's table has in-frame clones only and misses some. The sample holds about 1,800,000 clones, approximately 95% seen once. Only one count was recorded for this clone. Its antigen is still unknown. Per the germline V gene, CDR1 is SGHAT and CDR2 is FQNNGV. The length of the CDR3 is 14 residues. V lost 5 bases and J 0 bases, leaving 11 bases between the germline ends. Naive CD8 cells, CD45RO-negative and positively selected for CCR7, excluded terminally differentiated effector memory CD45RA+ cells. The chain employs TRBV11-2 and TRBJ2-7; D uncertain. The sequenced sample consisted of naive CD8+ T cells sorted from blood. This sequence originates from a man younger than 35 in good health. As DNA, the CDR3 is TGTGCCAGCAGCCCGGAGACGGTCTCCTACGAGCAGTACTTC. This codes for CASSPETVSYEQYF.